This paragraph reports one T cell receptor beta chain. This entry is derived from a study of blood T cell repertoires in COVID-19. Study-wide background: From the United States, Italy and Spain came samples of acute and convalescent COVID-19. PBMCs, B-cell-depleted T cells, or T cells provided the cDNA or gDNA that made up the material.

Source study methods: Reference gene primer amplification yielded estimated nucleated cell counts. Assay used: immunoSEQ multiplex PCR; TCRdb lists only in-frame clones, some missing. That table gives V, J and clone size, and the DNA gave D and trimming. Here the sample spans about 250,000 clones, roughly 90% being singletons. Germline V gives CDR1 MDHEN, CDR2 SYDVKM. This CDR3 spans 13 amino acids. Trimming at V came to 8 bases and at J to 8 bases, leaving 10 bases not matched to a gene. Specimen: peripheral blood. V and J are TRBV28 and TRBJ1-2, with 8 nucleotides matching TRBD1. The clonotype comes from a man aged 25-45 years with acute or convalescent COVID-19. CDR3 in amino acids: CASDRGSMGGYTF. As DNA, the CDR3 is TGTGCCAGCGACAGGGGAAGTATGGGCGGCTACACCTTC.